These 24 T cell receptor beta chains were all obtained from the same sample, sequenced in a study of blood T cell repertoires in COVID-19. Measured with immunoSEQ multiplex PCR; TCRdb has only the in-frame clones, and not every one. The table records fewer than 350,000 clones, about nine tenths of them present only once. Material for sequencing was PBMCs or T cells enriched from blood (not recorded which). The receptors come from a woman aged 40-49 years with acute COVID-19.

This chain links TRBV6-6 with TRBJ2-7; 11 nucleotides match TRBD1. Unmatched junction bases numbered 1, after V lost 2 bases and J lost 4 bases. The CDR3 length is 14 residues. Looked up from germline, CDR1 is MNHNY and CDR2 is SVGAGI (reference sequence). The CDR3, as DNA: TGTGCCAGCAGTTACGGACAGGGGGCGTACGAGCAGTACTTC. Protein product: CASSYGQGAYEQYF.

CDR3 bases: TGCAGCGTTTCGCGAGGAAACGGGAACACTGAAGCTTTCTTT. This gives the protein CSVSRGNGNTEAFF. The J gene is TRBJ1-1, the V gene TRBV29-1; D is uncertain. Germline V gene data show CDR1 as SQVTM and CDR2 as ANQGSEA. V lost 5 bases and J 1 base, leaving 14 bases between the germline ends. The CDR3 runs to 14 residues.

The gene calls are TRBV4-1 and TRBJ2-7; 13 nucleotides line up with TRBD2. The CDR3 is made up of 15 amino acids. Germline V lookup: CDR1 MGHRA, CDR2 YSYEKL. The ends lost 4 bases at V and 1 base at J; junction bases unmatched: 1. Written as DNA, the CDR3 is TGCGCCAGCAGCCCGGGACTAGCGGGATCCTACGAGCAGTACTTC. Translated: CASSPGLAGSYEQYF.

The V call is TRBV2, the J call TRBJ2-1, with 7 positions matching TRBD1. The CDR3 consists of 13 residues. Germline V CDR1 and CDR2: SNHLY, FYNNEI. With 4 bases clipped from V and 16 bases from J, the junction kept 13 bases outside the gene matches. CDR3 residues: CASSGSYRDRSFF. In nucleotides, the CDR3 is TGTGCCAGCAGTGGTTCCTACCGGGACAGATCTTTCTTC.

The CDR3 reads CASSLVGRDTDTQYF. The CDR3 nucleotides are TGTGCCAGCAGCTTAGTGGGCAGGGACACAGATACGCAGTATTTT. The chain carries TRBV11-2 and TRBJ2-3; maybe TRBD1 (5 bases). Germline lookup yields CDR1 SGHAT and CDR2 FQNNGV. V was trimmed by 1 base and J by 2 bases, leaving 10 bases between them. The CDR3 covers 15 residues.

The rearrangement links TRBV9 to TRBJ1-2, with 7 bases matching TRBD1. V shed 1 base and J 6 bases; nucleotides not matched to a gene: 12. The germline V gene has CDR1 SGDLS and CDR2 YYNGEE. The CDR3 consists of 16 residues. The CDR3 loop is CASSVQDRVPVHGYTF. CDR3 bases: TGTGCCAGCAGCGTACAAGACAGGGTCCCCGTACATGGCTACACCTTC.

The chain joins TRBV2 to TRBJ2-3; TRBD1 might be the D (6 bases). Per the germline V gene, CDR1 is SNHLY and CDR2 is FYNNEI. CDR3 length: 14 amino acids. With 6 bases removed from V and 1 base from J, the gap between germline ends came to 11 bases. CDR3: CASRTGRGTDTQYF. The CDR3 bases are TGTGCCAGCAGGACAGGTCGGGGCACAGATACGCAGTATTTT.

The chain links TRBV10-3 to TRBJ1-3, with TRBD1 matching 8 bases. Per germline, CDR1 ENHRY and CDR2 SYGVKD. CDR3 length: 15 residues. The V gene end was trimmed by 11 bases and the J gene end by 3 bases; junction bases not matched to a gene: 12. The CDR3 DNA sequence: TGTGCCCTAGGGACAGGACCCTTTGGTGGAAACACCATATATTTT. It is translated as CALGTGPFGGNTIYF.

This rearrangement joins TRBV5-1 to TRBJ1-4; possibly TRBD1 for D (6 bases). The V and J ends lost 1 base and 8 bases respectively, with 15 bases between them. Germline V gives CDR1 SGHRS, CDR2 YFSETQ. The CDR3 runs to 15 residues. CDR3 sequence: CASSLISGVSEKLFF. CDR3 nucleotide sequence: TGCGCCAGCAGCTTGATCTCAGGGGTCTCGGAAAAACTGTTTTTT.

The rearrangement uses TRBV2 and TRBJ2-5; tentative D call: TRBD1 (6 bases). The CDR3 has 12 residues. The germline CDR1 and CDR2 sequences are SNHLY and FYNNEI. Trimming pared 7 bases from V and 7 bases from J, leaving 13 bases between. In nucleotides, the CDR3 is TGTGCCAGCAAACCAGGGGCCGGGACCCAGTACTTC. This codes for CASKPGAGTQYF.

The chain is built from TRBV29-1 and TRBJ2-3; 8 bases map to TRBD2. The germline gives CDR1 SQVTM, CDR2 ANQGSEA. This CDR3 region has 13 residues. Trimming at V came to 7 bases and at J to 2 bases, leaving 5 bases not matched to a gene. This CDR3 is CSAREGNTDTQYF. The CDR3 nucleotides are TGCAGCGCCCGGGAGGGGAACACAGATACGCAGTATTTT.

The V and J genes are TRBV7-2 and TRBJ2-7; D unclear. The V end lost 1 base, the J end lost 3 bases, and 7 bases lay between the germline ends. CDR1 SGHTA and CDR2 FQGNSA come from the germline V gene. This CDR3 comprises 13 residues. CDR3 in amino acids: CASSLVAGYEQYF. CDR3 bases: TGTGCCAGCAGCTTAGTGGCAGGCTACGAGCAGTACTTC.

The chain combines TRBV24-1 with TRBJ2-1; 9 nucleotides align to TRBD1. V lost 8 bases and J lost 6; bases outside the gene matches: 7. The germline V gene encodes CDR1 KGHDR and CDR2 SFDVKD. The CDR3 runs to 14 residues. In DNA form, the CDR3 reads TGTGCCACCACCGGGACAGGGAATGGCAATGAGCAGTTCTTC. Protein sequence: CATTGTGNGNEQFF.

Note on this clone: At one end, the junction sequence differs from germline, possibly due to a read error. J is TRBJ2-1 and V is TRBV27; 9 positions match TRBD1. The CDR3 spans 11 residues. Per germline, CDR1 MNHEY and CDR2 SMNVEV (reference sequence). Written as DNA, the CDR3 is TGTGCCAGCAGTTCCGACAGGGGGTGGATCTTC. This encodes CASSSDRGWIF.

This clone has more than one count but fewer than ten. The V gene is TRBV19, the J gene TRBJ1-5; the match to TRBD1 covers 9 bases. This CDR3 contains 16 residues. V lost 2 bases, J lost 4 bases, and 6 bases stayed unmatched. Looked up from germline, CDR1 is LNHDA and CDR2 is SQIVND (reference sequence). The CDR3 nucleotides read TGTGCCAGTAGTATATTAGGGACAGGGACTAATCAGCCCCAGCATTTT. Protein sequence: CASSILGTGTNQPQHF.

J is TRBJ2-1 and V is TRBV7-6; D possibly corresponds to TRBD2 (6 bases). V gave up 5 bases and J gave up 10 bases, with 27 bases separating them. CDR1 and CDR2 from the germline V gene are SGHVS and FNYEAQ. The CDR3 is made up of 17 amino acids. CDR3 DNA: TGTGCCAGCAGCCCCAATCCCCCCCGGAGGGTATTAGAGGAGCAGTTCTTC. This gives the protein CASSPNPPRRVLEEQFF.

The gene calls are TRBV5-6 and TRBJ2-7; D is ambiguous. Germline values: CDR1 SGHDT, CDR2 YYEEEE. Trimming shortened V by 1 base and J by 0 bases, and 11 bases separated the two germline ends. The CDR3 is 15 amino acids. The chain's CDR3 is CASSLRRIASYEQYF. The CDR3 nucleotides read TGTGCCAGCAGCTTGCGACGGATAGCCTCCTACGAGCAGTACTTC. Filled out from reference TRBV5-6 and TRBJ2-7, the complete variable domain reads DAGVTQSPTHLIKTRGQQVTLRCSPKSGHDTVSWYQQALGQGPQFIFQYYEEEERQRGNFPDRFSGHQFPNYSSELNVNALLLGDSALYLCASSLRRIASYEQYFGPGTRLTVT.

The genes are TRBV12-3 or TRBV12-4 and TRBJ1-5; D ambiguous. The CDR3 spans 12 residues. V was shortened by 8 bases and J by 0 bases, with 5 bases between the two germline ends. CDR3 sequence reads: CASRYSNQPQHF. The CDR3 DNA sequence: TGTGCCAGCCGGTATAGCAATCAGCCCCAGCATTTT.

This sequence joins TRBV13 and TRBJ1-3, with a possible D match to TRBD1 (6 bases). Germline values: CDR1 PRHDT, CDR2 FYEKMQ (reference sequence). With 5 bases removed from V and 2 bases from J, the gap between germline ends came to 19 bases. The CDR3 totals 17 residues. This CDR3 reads CASSPRWGGIPGNTIYF. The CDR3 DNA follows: TGTGCCAGCAGCCCCAGGTGGGGGGGCATACCTGGAAACACCATATATTTT.

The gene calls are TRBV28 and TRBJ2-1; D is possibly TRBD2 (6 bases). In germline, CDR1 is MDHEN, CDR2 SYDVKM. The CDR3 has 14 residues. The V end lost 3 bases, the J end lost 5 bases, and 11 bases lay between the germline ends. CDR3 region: CASSLAGRNNEQFF. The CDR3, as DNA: TGTGCCAGCAGTTTGGCGGGACGCAACAATGAGCAGTTCTTC.

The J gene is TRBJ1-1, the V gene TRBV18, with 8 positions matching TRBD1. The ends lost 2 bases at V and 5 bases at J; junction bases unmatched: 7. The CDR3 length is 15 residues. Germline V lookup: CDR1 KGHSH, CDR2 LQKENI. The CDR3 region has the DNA TGTGCCAGCTCACCATCGGCACAGGGGGGGACTGAAGCTTTCTTT. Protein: CASSPSAQGGTEAFF. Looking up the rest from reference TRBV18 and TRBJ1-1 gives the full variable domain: NAGVMQNPRHLVRRRGQEARLRCSPMKGHSHVYWYRQLPEEGLKFMVYLQKENIIDESGMPKERFSAEFPKEGPSILRIQQVVRGDSAAYFCASSPSAQGGTEAFFGQGTRLTVV.

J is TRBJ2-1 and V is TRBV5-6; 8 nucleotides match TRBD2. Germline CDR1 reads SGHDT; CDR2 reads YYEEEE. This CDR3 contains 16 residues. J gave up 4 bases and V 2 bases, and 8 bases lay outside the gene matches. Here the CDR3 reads CASSFRRRGGYNEQFF. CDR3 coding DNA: TGTGCCAGCAGCTTCAGGAGACGGGGGGGATACAATGAGCAGTTCTTC.

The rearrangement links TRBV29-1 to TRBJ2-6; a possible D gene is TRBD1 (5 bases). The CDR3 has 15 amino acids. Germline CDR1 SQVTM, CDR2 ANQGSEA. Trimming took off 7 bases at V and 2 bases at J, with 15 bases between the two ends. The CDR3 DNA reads TGCAGCGCTCTGAGTGGGGCAGCTGGGGCCAACGTCCTGACTTTC. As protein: CSALSGAAGANVLTF.

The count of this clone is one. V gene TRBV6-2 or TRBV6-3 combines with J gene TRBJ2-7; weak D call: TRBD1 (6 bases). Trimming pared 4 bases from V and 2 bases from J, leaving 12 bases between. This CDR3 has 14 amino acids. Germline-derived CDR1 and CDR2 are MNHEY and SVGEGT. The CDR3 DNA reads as TGTGCCAGCAGTTCCACAGGGTTGGCCTACGAGCAGTACTTC. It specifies CASSSTGLAYEQYF.